This T cell receptor (beta chain) was observed in a study of T cell responses to AZD1222 COVID-19 vaccine. The V gene's germline CDR1 is SNHLY and CDR2 FYNNEI. Trimming left V 8 bases short and J 2 bases short, with 16 bases between. There are 14 residues in the CDR3. This clone was seen more than once but under ten times. The repertoire was sequenced with immunoSEQ multiplex PCR; TCRdb's copy has only in-frame clones and lacks some. The sample contains about 100,000 clones, about 85% of which appear only once. The sample here was peripheral blood, taken 28 days after the second AZD1222 dose. The sequence was collected from an adult who received the AZD1222 COVID-19 vaccine. V and J are TRBV2 and TRBJ2-7; D may correspond to TRBD1 or TRBD2 (7 bases each). The CDR3 DNA reads as TGTGCCAGCGCGGGGGAAGGGGGCCCCTACGAGCAGTACTTC. Residues: CASAGEGGPYEQYF.